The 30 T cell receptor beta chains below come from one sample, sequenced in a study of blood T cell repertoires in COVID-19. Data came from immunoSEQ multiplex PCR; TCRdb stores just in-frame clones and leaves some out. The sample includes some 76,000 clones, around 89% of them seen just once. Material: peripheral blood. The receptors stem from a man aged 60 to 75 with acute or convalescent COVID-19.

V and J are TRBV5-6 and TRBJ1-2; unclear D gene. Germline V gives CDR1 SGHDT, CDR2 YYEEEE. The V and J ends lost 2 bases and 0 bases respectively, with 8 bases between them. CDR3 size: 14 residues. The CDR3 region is CASSFGDSNYGYTF. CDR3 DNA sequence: TGTGCCAGCAGCTTCGGTGACTCTAACTATGGCTACACCTTC.

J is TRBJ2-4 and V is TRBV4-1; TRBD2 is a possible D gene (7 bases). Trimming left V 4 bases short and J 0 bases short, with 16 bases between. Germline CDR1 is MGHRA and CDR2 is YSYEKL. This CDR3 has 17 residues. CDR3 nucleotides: TGCGCCAGCAGCCGCGGGGGCGTTGTTTTAGCCAAAAACATTCAGTACTTC. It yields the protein CASSRGGVVLAKNIQYF.

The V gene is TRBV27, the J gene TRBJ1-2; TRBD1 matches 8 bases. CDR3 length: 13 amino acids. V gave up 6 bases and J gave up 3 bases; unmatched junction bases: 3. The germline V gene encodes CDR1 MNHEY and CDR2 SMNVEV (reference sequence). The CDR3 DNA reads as TGTGCCAGCAGCAAACAGGGGGACTATGGCTACACCTTC. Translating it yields CASSKQGDYGYTF.

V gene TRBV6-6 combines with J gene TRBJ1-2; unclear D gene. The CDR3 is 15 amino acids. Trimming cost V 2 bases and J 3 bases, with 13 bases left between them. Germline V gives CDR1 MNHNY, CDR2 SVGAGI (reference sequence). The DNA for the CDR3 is TGTGCCAGCAGTTACCCGGGCGACGGGGACTATGGCTACACCTTC. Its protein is CASSYPGDGDYGYTF.

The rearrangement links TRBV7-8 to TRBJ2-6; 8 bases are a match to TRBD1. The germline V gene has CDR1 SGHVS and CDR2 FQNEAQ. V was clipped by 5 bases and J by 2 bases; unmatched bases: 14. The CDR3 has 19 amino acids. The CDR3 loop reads CASSIRQGYSIAGANVLTF. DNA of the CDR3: TGTGCCAGCAGCATCAGACAGGGGTATAGCATCGCTGGGGCCAACGTCCTGACTTTC.

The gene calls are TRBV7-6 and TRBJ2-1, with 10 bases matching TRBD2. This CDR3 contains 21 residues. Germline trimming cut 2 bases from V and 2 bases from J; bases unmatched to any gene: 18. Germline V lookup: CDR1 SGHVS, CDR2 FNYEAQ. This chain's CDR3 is CASSLPRAGLARPKPYNEQFF. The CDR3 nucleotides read TGTGCCAGCAGCTTACCGCGGGCGGGACTAGCGAGACCTAAACCCTACAATGAGCAGTTCTTC. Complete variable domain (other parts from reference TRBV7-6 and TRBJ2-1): GAGVSQSPRYKVTKRGQDVALRCDPISGHVSLYWYRQALGQGPEFLTYFNYEAQQDKSGLPNDRFSAERPEGSISTLTIQRTEQRDSAMYRCASSLPRAGLARPKPYNEQFFGPGTRLTVL.

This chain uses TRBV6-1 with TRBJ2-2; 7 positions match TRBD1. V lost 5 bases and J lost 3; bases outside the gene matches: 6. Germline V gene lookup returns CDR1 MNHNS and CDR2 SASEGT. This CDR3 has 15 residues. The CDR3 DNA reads TGTGCCAGCAGTCCGCGGACAGGAGACACCGGGGAGCTGTTTTTT. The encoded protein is CASSPRTGDTGELFF.

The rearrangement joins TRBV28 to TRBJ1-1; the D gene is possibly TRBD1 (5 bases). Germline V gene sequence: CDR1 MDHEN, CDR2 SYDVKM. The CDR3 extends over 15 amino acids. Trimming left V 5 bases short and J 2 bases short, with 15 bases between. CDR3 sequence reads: CASSLPGRANTEAFF. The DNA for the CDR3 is TGTGCCAGCAGTCTCCCCGGCAGGGCTAACACTGAAGCTTTCTTT.

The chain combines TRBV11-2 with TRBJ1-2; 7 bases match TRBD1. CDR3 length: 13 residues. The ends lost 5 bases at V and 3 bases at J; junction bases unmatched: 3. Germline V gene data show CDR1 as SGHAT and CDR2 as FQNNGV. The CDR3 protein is CASSPDRDYGYTF. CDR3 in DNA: TGTGCCAGCAGCCCAGACAGGGACTATGGCTACACCTTC.

The CDR3 region is CASRPDSRNEQFF. DNA for the CDR3: TGTGCCAGCAGACCCGACAGTCGCAATGAGCAGTTCTTC. The chain links TRBV2 to TRBJ2-1; TRBD1 might be the D (5 bases). The CDR3 is 13 residues long. Trimming shortened V by 6 bases and J by 6 bases, and 12 bases separated the two germline ends. Germline V gives CDR1 SNHLY, CDR2 FYNNEI.

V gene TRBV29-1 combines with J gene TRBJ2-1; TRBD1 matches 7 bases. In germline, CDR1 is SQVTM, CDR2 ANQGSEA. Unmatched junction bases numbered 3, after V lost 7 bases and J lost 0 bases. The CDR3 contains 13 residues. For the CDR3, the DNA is TGCAGCGCCGGGACAGTCTCCTACAATGAGCAGTTCTTC. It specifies CSAGTVSYNEQFF.

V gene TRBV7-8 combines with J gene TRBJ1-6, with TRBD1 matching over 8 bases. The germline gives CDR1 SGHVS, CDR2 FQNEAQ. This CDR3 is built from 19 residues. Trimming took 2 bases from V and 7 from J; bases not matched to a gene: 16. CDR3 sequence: CASSLLVWSGTGDNSPLHF. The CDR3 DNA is TGTGCCAGCAGCTTACTAGTTTGGTCCGGGACAGGCGACAATTCACCCCTCCACTTT.

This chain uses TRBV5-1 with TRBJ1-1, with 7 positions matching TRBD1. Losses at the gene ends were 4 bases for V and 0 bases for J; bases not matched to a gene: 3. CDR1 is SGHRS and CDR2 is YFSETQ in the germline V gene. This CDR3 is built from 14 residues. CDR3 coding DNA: TGCGCCAGCAGCACGACAGGGATGAACACTGAAGCTTTCTTT. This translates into CASSTTGMNTEAFF. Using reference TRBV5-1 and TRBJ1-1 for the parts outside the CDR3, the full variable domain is KAGVTQTPRYLIKTRGQQVTLSCSPISGHRSVSWYQQTPGQGLQFLFEYFSETQRNKGNFPGRFSGRQFSNSRSEMNVSTLELGDSALYLCASSTTGMNTEAFFGQGTRLTVV.

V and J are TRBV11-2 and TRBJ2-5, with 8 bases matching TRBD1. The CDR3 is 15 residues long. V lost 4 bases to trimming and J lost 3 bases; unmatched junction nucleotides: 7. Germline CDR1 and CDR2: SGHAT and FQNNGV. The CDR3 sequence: CASSWNRGAKETQYF. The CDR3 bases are TGTGCCAGCAGCTGGAACAGGGGGGCCAAAGAGACCCAGTACTTC.

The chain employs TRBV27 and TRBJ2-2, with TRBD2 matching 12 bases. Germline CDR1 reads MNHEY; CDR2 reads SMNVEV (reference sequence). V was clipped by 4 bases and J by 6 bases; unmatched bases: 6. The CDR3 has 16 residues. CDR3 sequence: CASSSRTSGMAGELFF. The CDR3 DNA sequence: TGTGCCAGCAGTTCCCGGACTAGCGGGATGGCCGGGGAGCTGTTTTTT.

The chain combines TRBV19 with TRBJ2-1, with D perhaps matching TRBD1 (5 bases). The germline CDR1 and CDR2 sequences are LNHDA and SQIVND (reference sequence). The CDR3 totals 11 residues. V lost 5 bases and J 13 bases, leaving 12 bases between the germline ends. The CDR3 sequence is CASSVDRAQFF. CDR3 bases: TGTGCCAGTAGTGTCGACAGAGCCCAGTTCTTC.

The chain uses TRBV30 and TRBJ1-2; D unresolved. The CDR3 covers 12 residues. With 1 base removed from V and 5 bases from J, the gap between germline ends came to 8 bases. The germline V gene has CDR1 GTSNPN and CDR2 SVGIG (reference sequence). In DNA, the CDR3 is TGTGCCTGGAGTGGAGGCACGTATGGCTACACCTTC. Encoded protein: CAWSGGTYGYTF.

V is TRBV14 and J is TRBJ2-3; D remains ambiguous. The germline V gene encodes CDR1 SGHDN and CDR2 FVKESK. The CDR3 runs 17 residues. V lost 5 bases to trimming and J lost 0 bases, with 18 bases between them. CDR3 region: CASSDSRRLLSTDTQYF. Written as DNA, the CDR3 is TGTGCCAGCAGCGACTCCCGACGGCTACTTAGCACAGATACGCAGTATTTT.

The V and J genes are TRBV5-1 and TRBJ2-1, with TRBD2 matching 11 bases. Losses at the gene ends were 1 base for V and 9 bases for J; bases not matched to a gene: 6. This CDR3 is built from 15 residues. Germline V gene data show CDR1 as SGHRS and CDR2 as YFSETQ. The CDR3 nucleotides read TGCGCCAGCAGCTTGACTAGCGGGAGTTCGGGTGAGCAGTTCTTC. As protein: CASSLTSGSSGEQFF.

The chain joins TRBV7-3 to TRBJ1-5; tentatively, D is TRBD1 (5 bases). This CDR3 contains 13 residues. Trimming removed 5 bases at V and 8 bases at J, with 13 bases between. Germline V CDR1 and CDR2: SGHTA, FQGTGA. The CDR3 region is CASSTVGGEPQHF. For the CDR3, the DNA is TGTGCCAGCAGCACAGTCGGAGGGGAGCCCCAGCATTTT. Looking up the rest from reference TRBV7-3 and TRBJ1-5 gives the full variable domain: GAGVSQTPSNKVTEKGKYVELRCDPISGHTALYWYRQSLGQGPEFLIYFQGTGAADDSGLPNDRFFAVRPEGSVSTLKIQRTERGDSAVYLCASSTVGGEPQHFGDGTRLSIL.

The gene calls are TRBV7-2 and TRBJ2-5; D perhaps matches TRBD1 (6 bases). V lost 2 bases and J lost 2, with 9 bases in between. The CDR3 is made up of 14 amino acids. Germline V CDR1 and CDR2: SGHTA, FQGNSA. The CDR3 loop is CASSLLGQQETQYF. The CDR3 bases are TGTGCCAGCAGCTTATTAGGACAGCAAGAGACCCAGTACTTC.

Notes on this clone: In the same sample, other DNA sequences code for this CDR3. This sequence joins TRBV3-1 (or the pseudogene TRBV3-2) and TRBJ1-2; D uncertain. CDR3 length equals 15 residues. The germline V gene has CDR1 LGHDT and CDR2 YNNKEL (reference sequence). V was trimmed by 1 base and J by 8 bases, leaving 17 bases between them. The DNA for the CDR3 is TGTGCCAGCAGCCAAGGGACGGGAAGGAGCGGGGGCTACACCTTC. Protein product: CASSQGTGRSGGYTF.

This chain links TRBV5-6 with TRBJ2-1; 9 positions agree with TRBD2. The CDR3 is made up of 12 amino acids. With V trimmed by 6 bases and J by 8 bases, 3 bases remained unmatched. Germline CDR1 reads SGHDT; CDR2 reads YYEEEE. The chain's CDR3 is CASTAGGDEQFF. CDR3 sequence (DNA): TGTGCCAGCACCGCGGGAGGGGATGAGCAGTTCTTC.

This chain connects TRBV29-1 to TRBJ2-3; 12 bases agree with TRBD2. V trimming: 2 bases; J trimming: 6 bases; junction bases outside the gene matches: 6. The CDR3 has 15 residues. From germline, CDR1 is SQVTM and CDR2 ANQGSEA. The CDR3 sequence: CSVEPGLAGTDTQYF. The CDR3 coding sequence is TGCAGCGTTGAACCCGGACTAGCGGGAACTGATACGCAGTATTTT.

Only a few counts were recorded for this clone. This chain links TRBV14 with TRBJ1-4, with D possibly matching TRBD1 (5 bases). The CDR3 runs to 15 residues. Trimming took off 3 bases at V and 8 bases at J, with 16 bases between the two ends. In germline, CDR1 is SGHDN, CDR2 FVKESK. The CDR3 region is CASSHRAGSQEKLFF. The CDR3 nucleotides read TGTGCCAGCAGCCATAGGGCAGGGTCTCAAGAAAAACTGTTTTTT.

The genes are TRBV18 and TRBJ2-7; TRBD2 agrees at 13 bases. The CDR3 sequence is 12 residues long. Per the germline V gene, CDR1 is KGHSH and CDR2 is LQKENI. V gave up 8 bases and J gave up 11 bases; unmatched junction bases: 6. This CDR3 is CASQGLAGEKYF. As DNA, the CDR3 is TGTGCCAGCCAAGGACTAGCGGGAGAGAAGTACTTC.

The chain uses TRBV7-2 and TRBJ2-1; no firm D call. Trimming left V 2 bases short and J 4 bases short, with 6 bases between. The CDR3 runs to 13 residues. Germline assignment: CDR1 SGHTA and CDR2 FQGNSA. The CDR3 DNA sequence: TGTGCCAGCAGCTTAAATCTTTACAATGAGCAGTTCTTC. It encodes CASSLNLYNEQFF.

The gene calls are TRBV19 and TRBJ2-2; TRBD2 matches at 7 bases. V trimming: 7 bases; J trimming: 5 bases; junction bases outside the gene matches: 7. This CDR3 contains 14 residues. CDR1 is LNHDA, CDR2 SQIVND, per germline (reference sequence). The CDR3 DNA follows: TGTGCCAGTACCCTAGGGAGGGGAACCGGGGAGCTGTTTTTT. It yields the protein CASTLGRGTGELFF. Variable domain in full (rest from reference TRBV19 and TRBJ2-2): DGGITQSPKYLFRKEGQNVTLSCEQNLNHDAMYWYRQDPGQGLRLIYYSQIVNDFQKGDIAEGYSVSREKKESFPLTVTSAQKNPTAFYLCASTLGRGTGELFFGEGSRLTVL.

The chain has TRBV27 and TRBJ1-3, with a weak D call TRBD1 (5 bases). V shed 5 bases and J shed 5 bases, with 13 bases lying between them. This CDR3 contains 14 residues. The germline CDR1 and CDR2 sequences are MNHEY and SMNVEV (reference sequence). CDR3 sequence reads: CASSSLAGRNTIYF. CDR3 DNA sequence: TGTGCCAGCAGTAGTCTGGCAGGGAGAAACACCATATATTTT.

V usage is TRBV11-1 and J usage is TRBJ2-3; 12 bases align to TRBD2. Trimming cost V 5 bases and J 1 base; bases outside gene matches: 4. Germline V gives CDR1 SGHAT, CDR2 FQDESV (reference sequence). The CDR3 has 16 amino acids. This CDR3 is CASSTRTSGGTDTQYF. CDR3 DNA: TGTGCCAGCAGCACCCGGACTAGCGGGGGCACAGATACGCAGTATTTT.